The 11 T cell receptor beta chains below come from one sample, sequenced in a study of shared T cell receptors in the human thymus. Data came from immunoSEQ multiplex PCR; TCRdb stores just in-frame clones and leaves some out. Of about 660,000 clones listed, 88% were seen once; the top ten hold 0.0095% to 0.011%. This sample was also put to use in a study of human thymus T cells.

Sequenced sample: thymocytes. These receptors were collected from a boy younger than two with a congenital heart defect.

This clone was counted between two and nine times. The chain carries TRBV2 and TRBJ2-1; no definite D call. The CDR3 has 14 amino acids. V lost 4 bases and J 2 bases, leaving 9 bases between the germline ends. Germline CDR1 SNHLY, CDR2 FYNNEI. For the CDR3, the DNA is TGTGCCAGCAGTGTGGTCAGAACCTACAATGAGCAGTTCTTC. Its protein is CASSVVRTYNEQFF.

This chain joins TRBV6-5 and TRBJ2-3; 8 nucleotides align to TRBD2. V shed 7 bases and J 5 bases; nucleotides not matched to a gene: 8. CDR3 length equals 14 residues. From germline, CDR1 is MNHEY and CDR2 SVGAGI. The CDR3 reads CASNQRELIDTQYF. DNA of the CDR3: TGTGCCAGCAACCAGCGGGAGTTGATAGATACGCAGTATTTT.

V and J are TRBV11-3 and TRBJ2-7, with D uncertain. Trimming pared 6 bases from V and 0 bases from J, leaving 9 bases between. The CDR3 sequence is 13 residues long. Germline loops: CDR1 SGHNT, CDR2 YENEEA. The CDR3 region has the DNA TGTGCCAGCAGGGAAGCGAGCTCCTACGAGCAGTACTTC. Amino acids: CASREASSYEQYF.

The chain has TRBV4-3 and TRBJ2-3; 12 bases are shared with TRBD2. The CDR3 runs to 18 residues. With 2 bases clipped from V and 1 base from J, the junction kept 7 bases outside the gene matches. CDR1 and CDR2 (germline): LGHNA, YSLEER. CDR3 protein: CASSQTGLAGPCTDTQYF. The CDR3 bases are TGCGCCAGCAGCCAAACGGGACTAGCGGGTCCCTGCACAGATACGCAGTATTTT.

The genes are TRBV7-2 and TRBJ2-1; D is uncertain. This CDR3 contains 16 residues. CDR1 and CDR2 (germline): SGHTA, FQGNSA. The V end lost 1 base, the J end lost 8 bases, and 18 bases lay between the germline ends. The CDR3 nucleotides read TGTGCCAGCAGCTTAGGACCCCTGGGTCAGGTGCATGAGCAGTTCTTC. The encoded protein is CASSLGPLGQVHEQFF.

This chain links TRBV4-2 with TRBJ2-1; perhaps TRBD2 as D (6 bases). Germline V gene lookup returns CDR1 LGHNA and CDR2 YNFKEQ. There are 15 residues in the CDR3. V was shortened by 4 bases and J by 2 bases, with 12 bases between the two germline ends. Here the CDR3 reads CASSPRDSPYNEQFF. The CDR3 bases are TGTGCCAGCAGCCCCCGGGACTCACCCTACAATGAGCAGTTCTTC.

This sequence joins TRBV2 and TRBJ2-5; 7 nucleotides agree with TRBD2. V dropped 11 bases and J dropped 11; count of bases not matched to a gene: 14. The germline V gene has CDR1 SNHLY and CDR2 FYNNEI. CDR3 length equals 12 residues. The CDR3 DNA reads TGTGCCTACTCTACGGGGAGCGGGAAGCAGTACTTC. Translated, it gives CAYSTGSGKQYF.

This chain joins TRBV9 and TRBJ2-1, with 15 bases identical to TRBD2. The CDR3 consists of 15 residues. The V and J ends lost 3 bases and 9 bases, in that order; junction bases with no gene match: 4. CDR1 is SGDLS and CDR2 is YYNGEE in the germline V gene. CDR3 amino acids: CASSEGLAGGGEQFF. CDR3 coding DNA: TGTGCCAGCAGCGAGGGACTAGCGGGAGGTGGTGAGCAGTTCTTC.

This clone was picked up one time. This chain joins TRBV28 and TRBJ1-1, with D possibly TRBD1 on 6 matching bases. Trimming took off 10 bases at V and 3 bases at J, with 15 bases between the two ends. Germline values: CDR1 MDHEN, CDR2 SYDVKM. This CDR3 contains 13 residues. CDR3 nucleotide sequence: TGTGCCACCACCTTTGAGGGGGACACTGAAGCTTTCTTT. It specifies CATTFEGDTEAFF.

The gene calls are TRBV5-6 and TRBJ2-5; 9 positions match TRBD1. There are 16 residues in the CDR3. Germline loops: CDR1 SGHDT, CDR2 YYEEEE. The trim removed 4 bases at V and 4 bases at J, leaving 11 bases unmatched. DNA of the CDR3: TGTGCCAGCAGCGAGTCCCGGGACAGGGAGGCAGAGACCCAGTACTTC. Its protein is CASSESRDREAETQYF.

The chain carries TRBV29-1 and TRBJ2-5, with D uncertain. Trimming stripped 8 bases from V and 5 bases from J, with 18 bases between. The CDR3 contains 13 residues. Germline V gene sequence: CDR1 SQVTM, CDR2 ANQGSEA. The CDR3 loop reads CSCWAAPHETQYF. The CDR3 bases are TGCAGCTGCTGGGCAGCCCCTCACGAGACCCAGTACTTC. The full variable domain, its missing parts supplied by reference TRBV29-1 and TRBJ2-5, is SAVISQKPSRDICQRGTSLTIQCQVDSQVTMMFWYRQQPGQSLTLIATANQGSEATYESGFVIDKFPISRPNLTFSTLTVSNMSPEDSSIYLCSCWAAPHETQYFGPGTRLLVL.